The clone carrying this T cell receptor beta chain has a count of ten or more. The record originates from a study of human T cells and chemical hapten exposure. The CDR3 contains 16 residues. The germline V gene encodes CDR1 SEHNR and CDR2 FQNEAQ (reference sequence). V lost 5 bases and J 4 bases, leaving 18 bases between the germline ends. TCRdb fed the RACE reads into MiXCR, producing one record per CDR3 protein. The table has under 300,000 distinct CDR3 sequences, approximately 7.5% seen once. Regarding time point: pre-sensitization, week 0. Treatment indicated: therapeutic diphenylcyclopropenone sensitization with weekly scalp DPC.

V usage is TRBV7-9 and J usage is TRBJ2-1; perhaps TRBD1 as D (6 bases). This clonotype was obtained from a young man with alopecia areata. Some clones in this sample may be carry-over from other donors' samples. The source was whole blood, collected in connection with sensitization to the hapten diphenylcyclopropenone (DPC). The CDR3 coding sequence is TGTGCCAGCAGCAGTTCGGGACACGGAAATTACAATGAGCAGTTCTTC. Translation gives CASSSSGHGNYNEQFF. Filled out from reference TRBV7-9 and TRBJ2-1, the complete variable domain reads DTGVSQNPRHKITKRGQNVTFRCDPISEHNRLYWYRQTLGQGPEFLTYFQNEAQLEKSRLLSDRFSAERPKGSFSTLEIQRTEQGDSAMYLCASSSSGHGNYNEQFFGPGTRLTVL.